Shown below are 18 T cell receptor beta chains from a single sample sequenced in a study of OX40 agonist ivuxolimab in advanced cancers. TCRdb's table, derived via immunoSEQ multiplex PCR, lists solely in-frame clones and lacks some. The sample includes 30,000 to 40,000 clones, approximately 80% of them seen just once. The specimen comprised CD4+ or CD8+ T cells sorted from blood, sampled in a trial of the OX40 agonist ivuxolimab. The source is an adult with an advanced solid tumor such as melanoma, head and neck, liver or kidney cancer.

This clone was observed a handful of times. CDR3 sequence: CASSILSSYNSPLHF. CDR3 bases: TGTGCCAGCAGTATCCTTAGCTCCTATAATTCACCCCTCCACTTT. The chain recombines TRBV6-1 with TRBJ1-6; D not resolved. The germline gives CDR1 MNHNS, CDR2 SASEGT. The CDR3 length is 15 residues. The germline V and J ends were trimmed by 5 bases and 0 bases, with 8 bases remaining between them.

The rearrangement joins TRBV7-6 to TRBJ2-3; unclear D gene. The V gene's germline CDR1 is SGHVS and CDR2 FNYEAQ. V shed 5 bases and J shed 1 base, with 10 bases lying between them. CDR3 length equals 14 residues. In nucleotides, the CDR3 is TGTGCCAGCAGCCCCTCCCGGGGCACAGATACGCAGTATTTT. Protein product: CASSPSRGTDTQYF.

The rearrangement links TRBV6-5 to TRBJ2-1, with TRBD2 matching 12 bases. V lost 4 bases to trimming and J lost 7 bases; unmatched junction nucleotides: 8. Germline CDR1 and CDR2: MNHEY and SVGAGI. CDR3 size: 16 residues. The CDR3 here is CASSSPGLAGYNEQFF. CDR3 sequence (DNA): TGTGCCAGCAGTTCACCCGGACTAGCGGGATATAATGAGCAGTTCTTC.

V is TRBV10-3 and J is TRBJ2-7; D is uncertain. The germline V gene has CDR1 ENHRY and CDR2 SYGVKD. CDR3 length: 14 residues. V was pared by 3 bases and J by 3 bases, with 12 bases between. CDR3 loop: CAISEKDGIYEQYF. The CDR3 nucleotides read TGTGCCATCAGTGAAAAGGACGGAATCTACGAGCAGTACTTC.

The CDR3 DNA reads TGCGCCAGCGGAGTTGCAACTAATGAAAAACTGTTTTTT. Protein: CASGVATNEKLFF. V usage is TRBV5-1 and J usage is TRBJ1-4; D uncertain. This CDR3 contains 13 residues. Germline V gives CDR1 SGHRS, CDR2 YFSETQ. Trimming removed 7 bases from V and 0 bases from J, with 7 bases in between.

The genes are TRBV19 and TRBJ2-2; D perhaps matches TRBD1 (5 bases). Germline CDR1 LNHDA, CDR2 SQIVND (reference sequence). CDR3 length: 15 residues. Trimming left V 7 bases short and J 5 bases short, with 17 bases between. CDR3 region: CASNGRQGKTGELFF. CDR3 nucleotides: TGTGCCAGTAATGGGCGGCAGGGTAAGACCGGGGAGCTGTTTTTT.

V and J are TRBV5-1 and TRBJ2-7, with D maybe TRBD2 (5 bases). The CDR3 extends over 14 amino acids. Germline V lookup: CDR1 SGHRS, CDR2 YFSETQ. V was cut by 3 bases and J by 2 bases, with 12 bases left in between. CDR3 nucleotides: TGCGCCAGCAGCTCGAGCTGGGGAGCCTACGAGCAGTACTTC. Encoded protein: CASSSSWGAYEQYF.

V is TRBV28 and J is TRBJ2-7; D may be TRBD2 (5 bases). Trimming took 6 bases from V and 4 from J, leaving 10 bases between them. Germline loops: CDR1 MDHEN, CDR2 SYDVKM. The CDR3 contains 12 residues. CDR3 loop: CASRIGLYEQYF. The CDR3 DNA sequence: TGTGCCAGCAGGATAGGACTGTACGAGCAGTACTTC.

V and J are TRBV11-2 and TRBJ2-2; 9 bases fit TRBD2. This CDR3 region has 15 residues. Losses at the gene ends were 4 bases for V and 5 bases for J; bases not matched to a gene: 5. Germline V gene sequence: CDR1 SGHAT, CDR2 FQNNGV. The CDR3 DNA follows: TGTGCCAGCAGCTACCAAGCGGGAGGAACCGGGGAGCTGTTTTTT. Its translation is CASSYQAGGTGELFF.

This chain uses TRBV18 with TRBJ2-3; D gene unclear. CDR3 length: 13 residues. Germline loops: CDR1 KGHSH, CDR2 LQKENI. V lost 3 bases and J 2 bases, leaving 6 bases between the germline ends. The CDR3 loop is CASSPRATDTQYF. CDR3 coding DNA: TGTGCCAGCTCACCCCGCGCCACAGATACGCAGTATTTT.

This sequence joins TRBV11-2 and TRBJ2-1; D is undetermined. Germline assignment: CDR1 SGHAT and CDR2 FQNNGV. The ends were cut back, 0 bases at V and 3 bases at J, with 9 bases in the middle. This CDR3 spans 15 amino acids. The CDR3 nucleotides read TGTGCCAGCAGCTTAGAGTTAGTGTACTACAATGAGCAGTTCTTC. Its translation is CASSLELVYYNEQFF. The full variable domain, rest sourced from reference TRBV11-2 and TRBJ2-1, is EAGVAQSPRYKIIEKRQSVAFWCNPISGHATLYWYQQILGQGPKLLIQFQNNGVVDDSQLPKDRFSAERLKGVDSTLKIQPAKLEDSAVYLCASSLELVYYNEQFFGPGTRLTVL.

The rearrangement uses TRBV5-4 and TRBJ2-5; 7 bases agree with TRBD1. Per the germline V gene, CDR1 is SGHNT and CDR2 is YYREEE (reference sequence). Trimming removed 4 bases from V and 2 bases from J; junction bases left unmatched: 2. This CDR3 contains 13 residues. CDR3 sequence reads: CASSPTGQETQYF. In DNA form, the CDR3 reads TGTGCCAGCAGCCCGACAGGGCAAGAGACCCAGTACTTC.

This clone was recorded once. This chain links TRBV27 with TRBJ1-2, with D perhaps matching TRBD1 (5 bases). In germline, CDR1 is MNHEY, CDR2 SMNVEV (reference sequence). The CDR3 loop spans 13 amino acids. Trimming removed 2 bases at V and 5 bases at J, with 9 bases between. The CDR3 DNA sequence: TGTGCCAGCAGTTTAACGGGACGGTATGGCTACACCTTC. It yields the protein CASSLTGRYGYTF.

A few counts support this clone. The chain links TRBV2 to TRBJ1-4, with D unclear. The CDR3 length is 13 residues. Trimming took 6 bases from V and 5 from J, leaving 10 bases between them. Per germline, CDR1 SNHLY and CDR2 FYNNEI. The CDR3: CASRTDGNEKLFF. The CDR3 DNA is TGTGCCAGCAGGACCGACGGGAATGAAAAACTGTTTTTT.

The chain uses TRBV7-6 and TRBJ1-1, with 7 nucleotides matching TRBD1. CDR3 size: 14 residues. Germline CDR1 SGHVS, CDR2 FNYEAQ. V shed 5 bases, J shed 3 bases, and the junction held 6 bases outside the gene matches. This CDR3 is CASSPIDRDTEAFF. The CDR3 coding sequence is TGTGCCAGCAGCCCCATAGACAGGGACACTGAAGCTTTCTTT.

The DNA for the CDR3 is TGTGCCACCAGCAGAGCTGGAGGGAGCGGACCAGATACGCAGTATTTT. It is translated as CATSRAGGSGPDTQYF. This chain connects TRBV15 to TRBJ2-3, with D tentatively TRBD2 (6 bases). Trimming took 1 base from V and 4 from J, leaving 15 bases between them. Germline V gene sequence: CDR1 LNHNV, CDR2 YYDKDF (reference sequence). This CDR3 contains 16 residues.

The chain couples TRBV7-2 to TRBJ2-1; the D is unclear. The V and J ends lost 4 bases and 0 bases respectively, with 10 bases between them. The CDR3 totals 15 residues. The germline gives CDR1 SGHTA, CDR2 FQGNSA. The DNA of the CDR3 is TGTGCCAGCAGCTCCTCCCTGAGCTCCTACAATGAGCAGTTCTTC. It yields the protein CASSSSLSSYNEQFF.

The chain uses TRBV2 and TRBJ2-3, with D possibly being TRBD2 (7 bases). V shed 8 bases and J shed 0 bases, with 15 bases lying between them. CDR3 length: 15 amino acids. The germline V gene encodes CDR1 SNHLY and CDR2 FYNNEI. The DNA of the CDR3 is TGTGCCAGCGGGGGGGCAGCGACTAGCACAGATACGCAGTATTTT. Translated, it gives CASGGAATSTDTQYF.